A single sample gave rise to the 30 T cell receptor beta chains below, sequenced in a study of blood T cell repertoires in COVID-19. The assay was immunoSEQ multiplex PCR, and TCRdb's table has in-frame clones only and misses some. The table lists around 200,000 clones, less than 90% of them singletons, with about 1.1% in the top ten. Sequenced material: peripheral blood. The receptor source for this set is a man aged 25-45 years with acute or convalescent COVID-19.

The chain combines TRBV9 with TRBJ2-1; 11 bases are a match to TRBD2. J lost 4 bases, V lost 2 bases, and 5 bases had no gene match. Germline loops: CDR1 SGDLS, CDR2 YYNGEE. The CDR3 runs 16 residues. The CDR3 nucleotides are TGTGCCAGCAGCGTTAGCGGGAGGGCAGGATACAATGAGCAGTTCTTC. Translated, it gives CASSVSGRAGYNEQFF.

V usage is TRBV12-3 or TRBV12-4 and J usage is TRBJ1-1; D call uncertain. The V end lost 7 bases, the J end lost 1 base, and 10 bases lay between the germline ends. CDR3 size: 13 residues. CDR3: CASTSGRNTEAFF. DNA of the CDR3: TGTGCCAGCACTTCCGGGAGGAACACTGAAGCTTTCTTT.

Note on this clone: No conserved phenylalanine or tryptophan ends this CDR3, so it is likely a read error. The DNA is omitted, as the CDR3 cannot be located on it reliably, and the CDR3 follows TCRdb's listing. The chain combines TRBV24-1 with TRBJ1-1; TRBD1, the table's D call, was not compared with the DNA. Germline CDR1 reads KGHDR; CDR2 reads SFDVKD. The CDR3 sequence runs 13 residues, both termini included. CDR3 sequence reads: CATRPGQGWRSFL.

The genes are TRBV28 and TRBJ1-6; 7 bases are a match to TRBD1. The germline V gene has CDR1 MDHEN and CDR2 SYDVKM. The CDR3 consists of 15 residues. J was trimmed by 7 bases and V by 1 base; bases with no gene match: 4. CDR3 region: CASSLLKGGNSPLHF. The CDR3 DNA is TGTGCCAGCAGTTTATTAAAAGGGGGCAATTCACCCCTCCACTTT.

The genes are TRBV28 and TRBJ2-7; tentative D call: TRBD1 (6 bases). V was cut by 7 bases and J by 4 bases, with 14 bases left in between. Per the germline V gene, CDR1 is MDHEN and CDR2 is SYDVKM. The CDR3 sequence is 13 residues long. The CDR3 DNA reads as TGTGCCAGCACCAACTCCGACAGGTACGAGCAGTACTTC. Encoded protein: CASTNSDRYEQYF.

The genes are TRBV5-1 and TRBJ2-5; 9 bases match TRBD1. The CDR3 length is 17 residues. Germline-derived CDR1 and CDR2 are SGHRS and YFSETQ. Trimming at V came to 0 bases and at J to 3 bases, leaving 9 bases not matched to a gene. CDR3 nucleotide sequence: TGCGCCAGCAGCTTGGGGGGACAGGGAACACATAAAGAGACCCAGTACTTC. It yields the protein CASSLGGQGTHKETQYF. Full variable domain (rest looked up from reference TRBV5-1 and TRBJ2-5): KAGVTQTPRYLIKTRGQQVTLSCSPISGHRSVSWYQQTPGQGLQFLFEYFSETQRNKGNFPGRFSGRQFSNSRSEMNVSTLELGDSALYLCASSLGGQGTHKETQYFGPGTRLLVL.

The V call is TRBV5-4, the J call TRBJ2-3, with D possibly TRBD1 on 5 matching bases. Trimming cost V 0 bases and J 3 bases, with 8 bases left between them. The CDR3 is 14 residues long. Germline V gene lookup returns CDR1 SGHNT and CDR2 YYREEE (reference sequence). The CDR3 DNA reads as TGTGCCAGCAGCTTGGACAGGTCGACAGATACGCAGTATTTT. This translates into CASSLDRSTDTQYF.

The chain carries TRBV5-1 and TRBJ2-1; 8 nucleotides line up with TRBD2. Germline V gene lookup returns CDR1 SGHRS and CDR2 YFSETQ. The CDR3 is 15 amino acids. V trimming: 1 base; J trimming: 6 bases; junction bases outside the gene matches: 6. As DNA, the CDR3 is TGCGCCAGCAGCTTGTCCGGGGGGGGCCCCAATGAGCAGTTCTTC. This encodes CASSLSGGGPNEQFF.

The rearrangement joins TRBV10-1 to TRBJ1-6; D is uncertain. V dropped 1 base and J dropped 7 bases, with 8 bases sitting between them. There are 14 residues in the CDR3. Germline V gives CDR1 WNHNN, CDR2 SYGVQD (reference sequence). The CDR3 spells CASSEFRGNSPLHF. In DNA form, the CDR3 reads TGCGCCAGCAGTGAGTTCCGGGGAAATTCACCCCTCCACTTT.

CDR3 amino acids: CASSEGQLYQPQHF. The DNA for the CDR3 is TGTGCCAGCAGCGAGGGACAGCTATATCAGCCCCAGCATTTT. The gene calls are TRBV6-5 and TRBJ1-5; 7 positions agree with TRBD1. V lost 6 bases and J lost 5; bases outside the gene matches: 7. Germline V CDR1 and CDR2: MNHEY, SVGAGI. There are 14 residues in the CDR3.

In its sample, this clone was seen a few times. This chain uses TRBV12-3 or TRBV12-4 with TRBJ2-7; possible D gene TRBD1, 5 bases. V was trimmed by 5 bases and J by 3 bases, leaving 8 bases between them. The CDR3 totals 12 residues. The DNA of the CDR3 is TGTGCCAGCAGTAAAGGGGTCTACGAGCAGTACTTC. Amino acids: CASSKGVYEQYF.

This rearrangement joins TRBV7-2 to TRBJ2-7, with D maybe TRBD1 (6 bases). V lost 4 bases to trimming and J lost 4 bases, with 23 bases between them. CDR1 and CDR2 (germline): SGHTA, FQGNSA. The CDR3 consists of 17 residues. The CDR3 sequence is CASSYVQHRDPSYEQYF. DNA for the CDR3: TGTGCCAGCAGCTACGTGCAACACAGGGACCCCTCGTACGAGCAGTACTTC.

V is TRBV4-1 and J is TRBJ1-5; 10 nucleotides align to TRBD1. The ends lost 4 bases at V and 2 bases at J; junction bases unmatched: 5. In germline, CDR1 is MGHRA, CDR2 YSYEKL. The CDR3 contains 16 residues. The CDR3 nucleotides are TGCGCCAGCAGCCCCTTTGGGACAGGGGGCAATCAGCCCCAGCATTTT. It encodes CASSPFGTGGNQPQHF.

This chain links TRBV18 with TRBJ2-2; 8 bases match TRBD2. The CDR3 totals 18 residues. V shed 3 bases and J 2 bases; nucleotides not matched to a gene: 11. CDR1 and CDR2 from the germline V gene are KGHSH and LQKENI. CDR3 nucleotide sequence: TGTGCCAGCTCACCCCTCCCCGGCGCGGGGGGAAACACCGGGGAGCTGTTTTTT. Protein sequence: CASSPLPGAGGNTGELFF.

The genes are TRBV7-9 and TRBJ2-7, with a possible D match to TRBD1 (6 bases). The germline V gene has CDR1 SEHNR and CDR2 FQNEAQ (reference sequence). V was pared by 5 bases and J by 6 bases, with 8 bases between. The CDR3 is 11 amino acids. The CDR3, as DNA: TGTGCCAGCAGCACCAGGGGCGAGCAGTACTTC. This sequence encodes CASSTRGEQYF. Drawing the rest from reference TRBV7-9 and TRBJ2-7, the complete variable domain is DTGVSQNPRHKITKRGQNVTFRCDPISEHNRLYWYRQTLGQGPEFLTYFQNEAQLEKSRLLSDRFSAERPKGSFSTLEIQRTEQGDSAMYLCASSTRGEQYFGPGTRLTVT.

In regard to this clone: Different DNA sequences within this sample yield the same CDR3. The chain uses TRBV28 and TRBJ1-5, with D possibly matching TRBD1 (5 bases). Trimming removed 2 bases from V and 3 bases from J, with 8 bases in between. Germline CDR1 and CDR2: MDHEN and SYDVKM. The CDR3 spans 14 residues. The CDR3 nucleotides are TGTGCCAGCAGTTTAATCAGGGACAATCAGCCCCAGCATTTT. This gives the protein CASSLIRDNQPQHF. The entire variable domain, with the rest obtained from reference TRBV28 and TRBJ1-5, is as follows: DVKVTQSSRYLVKRTGEKVFLECVQDMDHENMFWYRQDPGLGLRLIYFSYDVKMKEKGDIPEGYSVSREKKERFSLILESASTNQTSMYLCASSLIRDNQPQHFGDGTRLSIL.

The genes are TRBV6-4 and TRBJ1-2, with a tentative D call TRBD1 (5 bases). Looked up from germline, CDR1 is MRHNA and CDR2 is SNTAGT. Trimming took off 7 bases at V and 3 bases at J, with 9 bases between the two ends. The CDR3 totals 12 residues. This CDR3 is CASTSRDYGYTF. The CDR3 bases are TGTGCCAGCACCAGCAGGGACTATGGCTACACCTTC.

The chain recombines TRBV5-1 with TRBJ2-5; D not resolved. This CDR3 has 16 residues. The germline V gene encodes CDR1 SGHRS and CDR2 YFSETQ. The V gene lost 4 bases and the J gene lost 4 bases, with 20 bases spanning the gap. CDR3 loop: CASSTPVPGTGETQYF. The CDR3 region has the DNA TGCGCCAGCAGCACACCGGTGCCGGGTACGGGAGAGACCCAGTACTTC.

The CDR3 reads CASSSYTGLAGGGEQFF. As DNA, the CDR3 is TGCGCCAGCAGCTCTTATACGGGACTAGCGGGAGGGGGTGAGCAGTTCTTC. V and J are TRBV5-1 and TRBJ2-1; 16 positions agree with TRBD2. This CDR3 contains 17 residues. J was trimmed by 9 bases and V by 3 bases; bases with no gene match: 9. CDR1 SGHRS and CDR2 YFSETQ come from the germline V gene. The full variable domain, in which reference TRBV5-1 and TRBJ2-1 provide the parts outside the CDR3, is KAGVTQTPRYLIKTRGQQVTLSCSPISGHRSVSWYQQTPGQGLQFLFEYFSETQRNKGNFPGRFSGRQFSNSRSEMNVSTLELGDSALYLCASSSYTGLAGGGEQFFGPGTRLTVL.

The chain carries TRBV28 and TRBJ1-5, with 11 bases that match TRBD1. There are 21 residues in the CDR3. J was trimmed by 3 bases and V by 5 bases; bases with no gene match: 21. CDR1 is MDHEN, CDR2 SYDVKM, per germline. The CDR3 coding sequence is TGTGCCAGCAGTGTACGAACGAAGCTCCGGGACAGGGGGGCCCACAATCAGCCCCAGCATTTT. Its translation: CASSVRTKLRDRGAHNQPQHF.

This chain uses TRBV5-1 with TRBJ2-7, with TRBD1 identical over 9 bases. J gave up 2 bases and V 5 bases, and 5 bases lay outside the gene matches. Germline CDR1 is SGHRS and CDR2 is YFSETQ. The CDR3 totals 14 residues. Written as DNA, the CDR3 is TGCGCCAGCAGTACCGGGACAGGGACCTACGAGCAGTACTTC. Protein: CASSTGTGTYEQYF. Full variable domain (missing parts from reference TRBV5-1 and TRBJ2-7): KAGVTQTPRYLIKTRGQQVTLSCSPISGHRSVSWYQQTPGQGLQFLFEYFSETQRNKGNFPGRFSGRQFSNSRSEMNVSTLELGDSALYLCASSTGTGTYEQYFGPGTRLTVT.

The genes are TRBV2 and TRBJ1-6, with D unresolved. The ends were cut back, 3 bases at V and 7 bases at J, with 13 bases in the middle. This CDR3 spans 15 amino acids. Germline CDR1 is SNHLY and CDR2 is FYNNEI. Written as DNA, the CDR3 is TGTGCCAGCAGTGAGGAGGGAACGGGGAATTCACCCCTCCACTTT. Translated: CASSEEGTGNSPLHF.

DNA for the CDR3: TGTGCCTGGAGTACCAGGGGAAATCAGCCCCAGCATTTT. This encodes CAWSTRGNQPQHF. This chain joins TRBV30 and TRBJ1-5; tentative D call: TRBD1 (6 bases). The ends were cut back, 2 bases at V and 4 bases at J, with 9 bases in the middle. CDR3 length: 13 amino acids. In germline, CDR1 is GTSNPN, CDR2 SVGIG (reference sequence).

This rearrangement joins TRBV28 to TRBJ1-1; D gene ambiguous. This CDR3 is 13 amino acids long. The V gene's germline CDR1 is MDHEN and CDR2 SYDVKM. The V end lost 10 bases, the J end lost 1 base, and 13 bases lay between the germline ends. CDR3 residues: CATVESGNTEAFF. In DNA form, the CDR3 reads TGTGCCACTGTAGAAAGTGGGAACACTGAAGCTTTCTTT.

CDR3 in amino acids: CASSVGQGVYEQYF. For the CDR3, the DNA is TGTGCCAGCAGCGTAGGACAGGGCGTTTACGAGCAGTACTTC. The chain combines TRBV9 with TRBJ2-7; 7 positions agree with TRBD1. The CDR3 extends over 14 amino acids. Unmatched junction bases numbered 4, after V lost 0 bases and J lost 4 bases. Germline CDR1 SGDLS, CDR2 YYNGEE.

This sequence joins TRBV2 and TRBJ2-3; tentatively, D is TRBD1 (6 bases). Germline CDR1 and CDR2: SNHLY and FYNNEI. This CDR3 has 15 residues. Trimming removed 6 bases from V and 5 bases from J, with 18 bases in between. Here the CDR3 reads CASSRNRQGLDTQYF. The CDR3 nucleotides read TGTGCCAGCAGCCGCAACAGGCAGGGGCTAGATACGCAGTATTTT.

V usage is TRBV2 and J usage is TRBJ1-6; TRBD1 is a possible D gene (5 bases). V shed 2 bases and J shed 6 bases, with 14 bases lying between them. Germline V gene sequence: CDR1 SNHLY, CDR2 FYNNEI. The CDR3 length is 16 residues. The CDR3 region has the DNA TGTGCCAGCAGTGAAAGAGGCCAGGGTCGTAATTCACCCCTCCACTTT. It codes for CASSERGQGRNSPLHF.

The J gene is TRBJ1-5, the V gene TRBV1; TRBD1 was called by the table and not checked on the DNA. TRBV1 is a listed pseudogene. CDR3 size: 15 residues. The DNA of the CDR3 is TGCACCAGCAGCTACTTAGGACAGGCATTTCAGCCCCAGCATTTT. It translates to CTSSYLGQAFQPQHF.

The chain has TRBV2 and TRBJ2-1; 9 bases are shared with TRBD1. This CDR3 has 16 residues. Unmatched junction bases numbered 10, after V lost 6 bases and J lost 4 bases. Germline CDR1 SNHLY, CDR2 FYNNEI. In nucleotides, the CDR3 is TGTGCCAGCAGAGCTCCGGGACAGGGTTCTTACAATGAGCAGTTCTTC. Encoded protein: CASRAPGQGSYNEQFF.

As to this clone: Compared with germline, one end of the junction differs, possibly owing to a read error. V and J are TRBV2 and TRBJ2-4; 9 bases are a match to TRBD1. Germline CDR1 and CDR2: SNHLY and FYNNEI. The CDR3 length is 15 residues. CDR3 loop: CARSEKGQGENIQYF. DNA for the CDR3: TGTGCCCGCAGTGAAAAGGGACAGGGAGAAAACATTCAGTACTTC.